This is a list of T cell receptor beta chains from one sample in a study of blood T cell repertoires in COVID-19. Only in-frame clones appear in the TCRdb table, and some are missing; sequencing was by immunoSEQ multiplex PCR. Of tens of thousands of clones in the sample, about 85% were seen once. Sequencing used peripheral blood. The receptors were sampled from an elderly man with acute or convalescent COVID-19. CDR3s include the opening cysteine and the closing phenylalanine or tryptophan. D genes are given only for firm matches. Some rows have no size entry. The others give once, few or many, or a class for an expanded clone.

CASSSGTSGTTDTQYF	TGTGCCAGCAGCTCCGGGACTAGCGGGACCACAGATACGCAGTATTTT	-	TRBD2	TRBV7-6	TRBJ2-3
CASSLTGPLDRNTGELFF	TGTGCCAGCAGCTTAACGGGCCCGCTCGACAGGAACACCGGGGAGCTGTTTTTT	-	-	TRBV7-9	TRBJ2-2
CSVEDYRDYGYTF	TGCAGCGTTGAAGATTACCGAGACTATGGCTACACCTTC	-	-	TRBV29-1	TRBJ1-2
CAISDEIAYEQYF	TGTGCCATCAGTGACGAGATAGCCTACGAGCAGTACTTC	-	-	TRBV10-3	TRBJ2-7
CATSTRNRGRQPQHF	TGTGCCACCAGCACTAGAAACAGGGGGCGGCAGCCCCAGCATTTT	once	TRBD1	TRBV15	TRBJ1-5
CASSRAVSNSPLHF	TGTGCCAGCAGCCGGGCAGTTAGTAATTCACCCCTCCACTTT	-	-	TRBV16	TRBJ1-6
CASRVGQGDNQPQHF	TGTGCCAGCAGGGTGGGACAGGGGGATAATCAGCCCCAGCATTTT	-	TRBD1	TRBV6-5	TRBJ1-5
CASSGNRVSESGYTF	TGTGCCAGCAGTGGTAACAGGGTCTCGGAGAGTGGCTACACCTTC	-	-	TRBV2	TRBJ1-2
CASGLDSGGERGNTIYF	TGTGCTAGTGGTTTGGATTCAGGGGGCGAGCGTGGAAACACCATATATTTT	-	TRBD1	TRBV12-5	TRBJ1-3
CAWNRENTEAFF	TGTGCCTGGAACAGGGAAAACACTGAAGCTTTCTTT	-	-	TRBV30	TRBJ1-1
CAWSVRAAGNQPQHF	TGTGCCTGGAGTGTACGCGCGGCAGGCAATCAGCCCCAGCATTTT	-	-	TRBV30	TRBJ1-5
CASSISGETIYF	TGTGCCAGCAGTATTTCAGGGGAGACCATATATTTT	once	-	TRBV28	TRBJ1-3
CASRSTSGNGAQYF	TGTGCCAGCAGATCGACTAGCGGGAACGGGGCGCAGTACTTC	-	TRBD2	TRBV6-5	TRBJ2-7
CASSAYQETQYF	TGCGCCAGCAGCGCGTACCAAGAGACCCAGTACTTC	-	-	TRBV5-1	TRBJ2-5